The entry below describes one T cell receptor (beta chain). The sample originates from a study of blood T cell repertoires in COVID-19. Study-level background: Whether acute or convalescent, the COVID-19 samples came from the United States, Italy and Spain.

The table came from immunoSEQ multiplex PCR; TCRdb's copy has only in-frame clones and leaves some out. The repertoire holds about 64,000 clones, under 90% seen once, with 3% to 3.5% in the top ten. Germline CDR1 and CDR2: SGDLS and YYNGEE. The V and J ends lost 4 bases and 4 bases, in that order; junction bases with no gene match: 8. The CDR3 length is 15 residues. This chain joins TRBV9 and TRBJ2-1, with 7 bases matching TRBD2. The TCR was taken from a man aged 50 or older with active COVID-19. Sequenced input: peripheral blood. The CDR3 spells CASSPYASGYNEQFF. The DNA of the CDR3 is TGTGCCAGCAGCCCCTATGCTAGCGGATACAATGAGCAGTTCTTC.